These T cell receptor beta chains were read from a single sample in a study of cytomegalovirus exposure and HLA in healthy donors. Using immunoSEQ multiplex PCR, the repertoire was profiled, and TCRdb retains in-frame clones only, with some absent. Here the sample spans approximately 150,000 clones, 70% to 90% being singletons. Sequencing used PBMCs. The receptors originated from a man aged 25 to 45 in good health and CMV-seropositive. Each CDR3 is given with its conserved first and last residue. The D gene is left open where the match is weak. Where a row states a size, it is once, few, many or the class of an expanded clone; other rows omit it.

>NA|TRBD2|16|TRBJ2-2|TRBV2
CASSPQRGGPTGELFF
TGTGCCAGCAGTCCACAGCGGGGGGGCCCCACCGGGGAGCTGTTTTTT
>NA|TRBD1|14|TRBJ2-2|TRBV27
CATTWTGGSGELFF
TGTGCCACCACATGGACAGGGGGCTCCGGGGAGCTGTTTTTT
>few|TRBD1|15|TRBJ2-7|TRBV6-5
CASRGPTGGSYEQYF
TGTGCCAGCAGGGGCCCGACAGGGGGCTCCTACGAGCAGTACTTC
>once|TRBD1|15|TRBJ1-3|TRBV2
CASSRQGISGNTIYF
TGTGCCAGCAGCCGACAGGGGATCTCTGGAAACACCATATATTTT
>few|TRBD2|15|TRBJ2-1|TRBV7-2
CASSPPTSGGIEQFF
TGTGCCAGCAGCCCCCCGACTAGCGGGGGGATTGAGCAGTTCTTC
>NA|NA|17|TRBJ2-6|TRBV7-2
CASRLGRGQTGANVLTF
TGCGCCAGCAGATTAGGGCGGGGGCAGACTGGGGCCAACGTCCTGACTTTC
>NA|NA|13|TRBJ2-3|TRBV7-3
CASSLGLTDTQYF
TGTGCCAGCAGCCTAGGACTCACAGATACGCAGTATTTT
>NA|NA|16|TRBJ1-2|TRBV18
CASSPWEGPTPFGYTF
TGTGCCAGCTCACCGTGGGAGGGACCTACCCCCTTCGGCTACACCTTC
>NA|NA|13|TRBJ1-1|TRBV6-1
CASSEAGAGMAFF
TGTGCCAGCAGTGAAGCGGGGGCAGGGATGGCTTTCTTT
>NA|NA|14|TRBJ2-1|TRBV7-2
CASSSWLRGNEQFF
TGTGCCAGCAGTTCGTGGCTCAGGGGCAATGAGCAGTTCTTC
>NA|NA|13|TRBJ2-7|TRBV6-5
CASSYSYSYEQYF
TGTGCCAGCAGTTACTCGTACTCCTACGAGCAGTACTTC
>few|TRBD1|14|TRBJ1-5|TRBV5-1
CASSLGQGTKPQHF
TGCGCCAGCAGCTTGGGACAGGGGACGAAGCCCCAGCATTTT
>NA|NA|11|TRBJ2-1|TRBV7-9
CASSLQGEQFF
TGTGCCAGCAGCTTACAGGGGGAGCAGTTCTTC
>NA|TRBD1|16|TRBJ2-7|TRBV5-6
CASSRRTGGRTYEQYF
TGTGCCAGCAGCAGACGGACAGGGGGGCGAACCTACGAGCAGTACTTC
>NA|TRBD2|15|TRBJ2-5|TRBV11-2
CASSMLAGGPETQYF
TGTGCCAGCAGCATGCTAGCGGGGGGGCCAGAGACCCAGTACTTC
>NA|TRBD2|14|TRBJ2-7|TRBV13
CASSTQLAGGPLYF
TGTGCCAGCAGCACTCAACTAGCGGGGGGGCCGCTTTACTTC
>few|TRBD1|15|TRBJ2-5|TRBV28
CASSSSGQGGETQYF
TGTGCCAGCAGTTCCTCGGGACAGGGTGGAGAGACCCAGTACTTC